The rows below give T cell receptor beta chains drawn from one sample of a study of T cells in Graves' hyperthyroidism and ophthalmopathy. TCRdb itself ran the multiplex PCR reads through MiXCR, one entry per CDR3 protein. The sample lists 280,000 or so distinct CDR3 sequences, less than 30% occurring once. Input material: blood. The receptors were gathered from a man aged 35 to 55 with Graves' hyperthyroidism that later progressed to Graves' ophthalmopathy. CDR3s include the opening cysteine and the closing phenylalanine or tryptophan. A D gene is named only where the DNA matches it firmly. Only part of the rows carry a size: once, few, many, or a class if the clone is expanded.

CDR3aa: CASSEALLYGYTF
CDR3nt: TGTGCCAGCAGTGAAGCGCTTCTCTATGGCTACACCTTC
abundance: many
j_gene: TRBJ1-2
d_gene: NA
v_gene: TRBV6-1

CDR3aa: CATPDRGKSNTGELFF
CDR3nt: TGTGCCACCCCGGACAGGGGAAAGTCCAACACCGGGGAGCTGTTTTTT
abundance: many
j_gene: TRBJ2-2
d_gene: TRBD1
v_gene: TRBV6-5

CDR3aa: CSARKWTETYEQYF
CDR3nt: TGCAGTGCTAGGAAGTGGACTGAAACCTACGAGCAGTACTTC
abundance: many
j_gene: TRBJ2-7
d_gene: NA
v_gene: TRBV20-1

CDR3aa: CASSEDGGARELFF
CDR3nt: TGTGCCAGCAGTGAGGATGGTGGGGCTCGGGAGCTGTTTTTT
abundance: many
j_gene: TRBJ2-2
d_gene: NA
v_gene: TRBV2

CDR3aa: CAWSVRLAGGPGEQYF
CDR3nt: TGTGCCTGGAGTGTACGGTTAGCGGGAGGGCCTGGAGAGCAGTACTTC
abundance: many
j_gene: TRBJ2-7
d_gene: TRBD2
v_gene: TRBV30

CDR3aa: CASSGVWGVGTEAFF
CDR3nt: TGTGCCAGCAGTGGGGTCTGGGGGGTGGGCACTGAAGCTTTCTTT
abundance: many
j_gene: TRBJ1-1
d_gene: NA
v_gene: TRBV12-3/TRBV12-4

CDR3aa: CASSLDSTRVNQPQHF
CDR3nt: TGTGCCAGCAGCTTAGACTCTACCAGGGTGAACCAGCCCCAGCATTTT
abundance: many
j_gene: TRBJ1-5
d_gene: NA
v_gene: TRBV11-3

CDR3aa: CASTGRAGSYEQYF
CDR3nt: TGTGCCAGCACCGGCAGGGCAGGCTCCTACGAGCAGTACTTC
abundance: many
j_gene: TRBJ2-7
d_gene: NA
v_gene: TRBV12-3/TRBV12-4

CDR3aa: CASMASPLTNQPQHF
CDR3nt: TGTGCCAGTATGGCCTCACCTCTGACTAATCAGCCCCAGCATTTT
abundance: few
j_gene: TRBJ1-5
d_gene: NA
v_gene: TRBV19

CDR3aa: CASSLDFFGGGGETQYF
CDR3nt: TGTGCCAGCAGTTTGGATTTCTTTGGCGGGGGAGGGGAGACCCAGTACTTC
abundance: many
j_gene: TRBJ2-5
d_gene: TRBD2
v_gene: TRBV28

CDR3aa: CASSQVNRERQYF
CDR3nt: TGCGCCAGCAGCCAAGTGAATCGGGAGAGGCAGTACTTC
abundance: many
j_gene: TRBJ2-7
d_gene: NA
v_gene: TRBV4-1

CDR3aa: CASSEDSGRSETQYF
CDR3nt: TGTGCCAGCAGTGAAGATAGCGGGAGATCTGAGACCCAGTACTTC
abundance: NA
j_gene: TRBJ2-5
d_gene: TRBD2
v_gene: TRBV2

CDR3aa: CASSLRRRVGETQYF
CDR3nt: TGTGCCAGCAGCTTAAGGCGCAGGGTAGGAGAGACCCAGTACTTC
abundance: NA
j_gene: TRBJ2-5
d_gene: NA
v_gene: TRBV6-5

CDR3aa: CASSQVRKSNQPQHF
CDR3nt: TGTGCCAGCAGCCAGGTTCGGAAAAGCAATCAGCCCCAGCATTTT
abundance: many
j_gene: TRBJ1-5
d_gene: NA
v_gene: TRBV7-8

CDR3aa: CASSPARDIVYGYTF
CDR3nt: TGTGCCAGCTCACCAGCCCGGGACATAGTCTATGGCTACACCTTC
abundance: NA
j_gene: TRBJ1-2
d_gene: NA
v_gene: TRBV18

CDR3aa: CASSLGEDRGNQPQHF
CDR3nt: TGTGCCAGCAGCTTAGGCGAGGACAGGGGCAATCAGCCCCAGCATTTT
abundance: many
j_gene: TRBJ1-5
d_gene: TRBD1
v_gene: TRBV13

CDR3aa: CASIPTEGAGGNIQYF
CDR3nt: TGTGCCAGCATCCCAACGGAGGGGGCCGGTGGAAACATTCAGTACTTC
abundance: many
j_gene: TRBJ2-4
d_gene: NA
v_gene: TRBV28

CDR3aa: CATSDSTESRQPQHF
CDR3nt: TGTGCCACCAGTGATTCTACAGAGAGCCGCCAGCCCCAGCATTTT
abundance: many
j_gene: TRBJ1-5
d_gene: NA
v_gene: TRBV24-1

CDR3aa: CASSLKGRDYEQYF
CDR3nt: TGCGCCAGCAGCTTGAAGGGGAGGGACTACGAGCAGTACTTC
abundance: many
j_gene: TRBJ2-7
d_gene: TRBD2
v_gene: TRBV5-1

CDR3aa: CSAREGRDTGELFF
CDR3nt: TGCAGTGCAAGGGAGGGAAGGGACACCGGGGAGCTGTTTTTT
abundance: few
j_gene: TRBJ2-2
d_gene: TRBD2
v_gene: TRBV20-1

CDR3aa: CASSLRASGPYEQYF
CDR3nt: TGTGCCAGCAGTTTGAGGGCTAGCGGACCCTACGAGCAGTACTTC
abundance: few
j_gene: TRBJ2-7
d_gene: TRBD2
v_gene: TRBV12-3/TRBV12-4

CDR3aa: CASSFGLAGERYEQYF
CDR3nt: TGTGCCAGCAGCTTTGGACTAGCGGGAGAGAGGTACGAGCAGTACTTC
abundance: many
j_gene: TRBJ2-7
d_gene: TRBD2
v_gene: TRBV11-2

CDR3aa: CASRFSLNAEAFF
CDR3nt: TGTGCCAGCAGATTCAGCCTGAACGCTGAAGCTTTCTTT
abundance: many
j_gene: TRBJ1-1
d_gene: NA
v_gene: TRBV28

CDR3aa: CATSHPAGYTYEQYF
CDR3nt: TGTGCCACCAGCCACCCCGCAGGTTATACCTACGAGCAGTACTTC
abundance: many
j_gene: TRBJ2-7
d_gene: NA
v_gene: TRBV15

CDR3aa: CASSYSNLGRDNQPQHF
CDR3nt: TGTGCCAGCAGTTACTCGAACTTGGGAAGGGACAATCAGCCCCAGCATTTT
abundance: NA
j_gene: TRBJ1-5
d_gene: NA
v_gene: TRBV6-2/TRBV6-3

CDR3aa: CASSLPDRVNYGYTF
CDR3nt: TGTGCCAGCAGTCTTCCGGACAGGGTCAACTATGGCTACACCTTC
abundance: NA
j_gene: TRBJ1-2
d_gene: TRBD1
v_gene: TRBV25-1

CDR3aa: CATSEGTGLYGGELFF
CDR3nt: TGTGCCACCAGTGAGGGGACAGGGCTTTATGGCGGGGAGCTGTTTTTT
abundance: many
j_gene: TRBJ2-2
d_gene: TRBD1
v_gene: TRBV24-1

CDR3aa: CASSLGRLGQTGYTF
CDR3nt: TGTGCCAGCAGTTTAGGGCGTCTGGGACAAACTGGCTACACCTTC
abundance: many
j_gene: TRBJ1-2
d_gene: NA
v_gene: TRBV12-3/TRBV12-4

CDR3aa: CASSREGWPVGEQYF
CDR3nt: TGTGCCAGCAGCCGAGAGGGGTGGCCGGTCGGCGAGCAGTACTTC
abundance: NA
j_gene: TRBJ2-7
d_gene: NA
v_gene: TRBV11-2

CDR3aa: CASSRGTVSYEQYF
CDR3nt: TGTGCCAGCAGCCGGGGGACAGTCTCCTACGAGCAGTACTTC
abundance: many
j_gene: TRBJ2-7
d_gene: NA
v_gene: TRBV5-6

CDR3aa: CSARDRGHPLGAEAFF
CDR3nt: TGCAGTGCTAGAGATCGGGGCCACCCTTTAGGTGCTGAAGCTTTCTTT
abundance: many
j_gene: TRBJ1-1
d_gene: NA
v_gene: TRBV20-1

CDR3aa: CASVPQGPGAGNTIYF
CDR3nt: TGTGCCAGCGTTCCACAGGGGCCGGGAGCCGGAAACACCATATATTTT
abundance: once
j_gene: TRBJ1-3
d_gene: TRBD1
v_gene: TRBV28

CDR3aa: CASTRTGGRYEQYF
CDR3nt: TGTGCCAGCACCCGGACAGGGGGAAGATACGAGCAGTACTTC
abundance: once
j_gene: TRBJ2-7
d_gene: TRBD1
v_gene: TRBV12-3/TRBV12-4

CDR3aa: CASSGWTSGKETQYF
CDR3nt: TGTGCCAGCAGTGGGTGGACTAGCGGGAAAGAGACCCAGTACTTC
abundance: NA
j_gene: TRBJ2-5
d_gene: TRBD2
v_gene: TRBV6-4

CDR3aa: CASSSPQGARIRNMNTEAFF
CDR3nt: TGTGCCAGCAGTTCCCCGCAGGGGGCCCGTATAAGAAATATGAACACTGAAGCTTTCTTT
abundance: many
j_gene: TRBJ1-1
d_gene: TRBD1
v_gene: TRBV28

CDR3aa: CASSQGAGGIQETQYF
CDR3nt: TGCGCCAGCAGCCAAGGAGCGGGAGGGATCCAAGAGACCCAGTACTTC
abundance: many
j_gene: TRBJ2-5
d_gene: TRBD2
v_gene: TRBV4-1

CDR3aa: CASSRYDRGRQETQYF
CDR3nt: TGTGCCAGCAGCCGTTACGACAGGGGGCGACAAGAGACCCAGTACTTC
abundance: many
j_gene: TRBJ2-5
d_gene: TRBD1
v_gene: TRBV3-1

CDR3aa: CATKATTYEQYF
CDR3nt: TGTGCCACAAAAGCCACAACCTACGAGCAGTACTTC
abundance: many
j_gene: TRBJ2-7
d_gene: NA
v_gene: TRBV28

CDR3aa: CASSPLAGVGYEQYF
CDR3nt: TGTGCCAGCAGCCCACTAGCGGGAGTGGGGTACGAGCAGTACTTC
abundance: many
j_gene: TRBJ2-7
d_gene: TRBD2
v_gene: TRBV12-3/TRBV12-4

CDR3aa: CASSSAPDNTEAFF
CDR3nt: TGTGCCAGCAGTTCCGCCCCGGATAACACTGAAGCTTTCTTT
abundance: many
j_gene: TRBJ1-1
d_gene: NA
v_gene: TRBV12-3/TRBV12-4

CDR3aa: CSARDSRGPPNYGYTF
CDR3nt: TGCAGTGCTAGAGATAGCAGGGGTCCCCCTAACTATGGCTACACCTTC
abundance: many
j_gene: TRBJ1-2
d_gene: NA
v_gene: TRBV20-1

CDR3aa: CASKQPVSGYTF
CDR3nt: TGTGCCAGCAAACAGCCTGTATCGGGCTACACCTTC
abundance: many
j_gene: TRBJ1-2
d_gene: NA
v_gene: TRBV28

CDR3aa: CAISSVESSGNTIYF
CDR3nt: TGTGCCATCAGTAGCGTGGAGAGCTCTGGAAACACCATATATTTT
abundance: many
j_gene: TRBJ1-3
d_gene: NA
v_gene: TRBV10-3

CDR3aa: CASSRGTAVGETQYF
CDR3nt: TGTGCCAGCAGCCGCGGGACAGCCGTTGGGGAGACCCAGTACTTC
abundance: many
j_gene: TRBJ2-5
d_gene: NA
v_gene: TRBV6-5

CDR3aa: CASSSVDTRKAFF
CDR3nt: TGTGCCAGCAGTTCTGTGGACACTCGAAAAGCTTTCTTT
abundance: many
j_gene: TRBJ1-1
d_gene: NA
v_gene: TRBV12-3/TRBV12-4

CDR3aa: CASSFSAIQANTGELFF
CDR3nt: TGCGCCAGCAGCTTTTCGGCGATACAAGCGAACACCGGGGAGCTGTTTTTT
abundance: many
j_gene: TRBJ2-2
d_gene: NA
v_gene: TRBV5-1

CDR3aa: CASSTPGGRSEAFF
CDR3nt: TGTGCCAGCAGTACCCCGGGGGGAAGGTCTGAAGCTTTCTTT
abundance: many
j_gene: TRBJ1-1
d_gene: NA
v_gene: TRBV28

CDR3aa: CASSYSGQGRYGYTF
CDR3nt: TGTGCCAGCAGTTACTCAGGACAGGGTCGATATGGCTACACCTTC
abundance: NA
j_gene: TRBJ1-2
d_gene: TRBD1
v_gene: TRBV6-5

CDR3aa: CASSTKPTGVKNIQYF
CDR3nt: TGCGCCAGCAGCACCAAACCAACAGGGGTCAAAAACATTCAGTACTTC
abundance: many
j_gene: TRBJ2-4
d_gene: TRBD1
v_gene: TRBV5-1

CDR3aa: CSARDYSYEQYF
CDR3nt: TGCAGTGCTAGAGACTACTCCTACGAGCAGTACTTC
abundance: many
j_gene: TRBJ2-7
d_gene: NA
v_gene: TRBV20-1

CDR3aa: CASSLRTPQETQYF
CDR3nt: TGTGCCAGCAGTTTGAGGACACCACAAGAGACCCAGTACTTC
abundance: many
j_gene: TRBJ2-5
d_gene: NA
v_gene: TRBV28

CDR3aa: CSGTDTEAFF
CDR3nt: TGCAGTGGTACGGACACTGAAGCTTTCTTT
abundance: NA
j_gene: TRBJ1-1
d_gene: NA
v_gene: TRBV20-1

CDR3aa: CASSTGTGLQPQHF
CDR3nt: TGTGCCAGCAGCACAGGGACAGGGCTTCAGCCCCAGCATTTT
abundance: many
j_gene: TRBJ1-5
d_gene: TRBD1
v_gene: TRBV9